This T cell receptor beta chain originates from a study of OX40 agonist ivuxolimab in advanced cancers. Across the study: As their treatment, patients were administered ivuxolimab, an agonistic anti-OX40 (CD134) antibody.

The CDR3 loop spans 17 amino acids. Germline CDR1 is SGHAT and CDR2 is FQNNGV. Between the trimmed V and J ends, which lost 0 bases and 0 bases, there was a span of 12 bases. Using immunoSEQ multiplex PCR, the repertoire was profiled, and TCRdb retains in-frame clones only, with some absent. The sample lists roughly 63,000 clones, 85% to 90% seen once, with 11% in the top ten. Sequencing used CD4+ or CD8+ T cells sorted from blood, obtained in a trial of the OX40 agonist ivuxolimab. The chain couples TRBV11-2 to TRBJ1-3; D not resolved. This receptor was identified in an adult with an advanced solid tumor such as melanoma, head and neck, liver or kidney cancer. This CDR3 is CASSLEAVSSSGNTIYF. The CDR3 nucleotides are TGTGCCAGCAGCTTAGAGGCCGTCTCCTCCTCTGGAAACACCATATATTTT.